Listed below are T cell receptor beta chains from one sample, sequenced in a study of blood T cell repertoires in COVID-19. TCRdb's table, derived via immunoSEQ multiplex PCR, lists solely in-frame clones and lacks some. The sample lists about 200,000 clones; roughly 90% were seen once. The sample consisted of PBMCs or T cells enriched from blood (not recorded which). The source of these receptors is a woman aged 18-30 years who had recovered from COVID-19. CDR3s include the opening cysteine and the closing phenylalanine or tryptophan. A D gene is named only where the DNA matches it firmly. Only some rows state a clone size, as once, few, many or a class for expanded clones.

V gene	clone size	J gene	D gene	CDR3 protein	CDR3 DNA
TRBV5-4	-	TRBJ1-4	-	CASANTGGAGEKLFF	TGTGCCAGCGCCAACACGGGCGGGGCGGGTGAAAAACTGTTTTTT
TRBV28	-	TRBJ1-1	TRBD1	CASDFRDRDTMNTEAFF	TGTGCCAGTGACTTCCGGGACAGGGATACCATGAACACTGAAGCTTTCTTT
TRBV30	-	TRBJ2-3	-	CAWSVGGGRGDTQYF	TGTGCCTGGAGTGTAGGCGGGGGCCGCGGAGATACGCAGTATTTT
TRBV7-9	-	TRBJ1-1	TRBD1	CASSTAQGMNTEAFF	TGTGCCAGCAGCACCGCACAGGGGATGAACACTGAAGCTTTCTTT
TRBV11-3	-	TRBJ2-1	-	CASSLGGGGPLNEQFF	TGTGCCAGCAGCTTAGGAGGGGGGGGTCCCCTCAATGAGCAGTTCTTC
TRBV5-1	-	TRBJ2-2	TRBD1	CASSYRGVNTGELFF	TGCGCCAGCAGCTACAGGGGGGTTAACACCGGGGAGCTGTTTTTT
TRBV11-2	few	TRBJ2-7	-	CASSLDGSQPQRRGEQYF	TGTGCCAGCAGCTTAGATGGGTCCCAACCACAGCGGAGAGGGGAGCAGTACTTC
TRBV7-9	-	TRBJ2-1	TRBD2	CASSHLAGADNEQFF	TGTGCCAGCAGCCATCTAGCGGGGGCGGACAATGAGCAGTTCTTC
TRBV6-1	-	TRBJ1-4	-	CASSERGEKLFF	TGTGCCAGCAGTGAAAGGGGTGAAAAACTGTTTTTT
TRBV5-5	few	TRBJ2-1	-	CASSVGTVNEQFF	TGTGCCAGCAGCGTCGGGACTGTCAATGAGCAGTTCTTC
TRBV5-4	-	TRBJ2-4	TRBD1	CASSSGRDRAKNIQYF	TGTGCCAGCAGCTCGGGCCGGGACAGAGCCAAAAACATTCAGTACTTC
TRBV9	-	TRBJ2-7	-	CASSENRGGTGKIEQYF	TGTGCCAGCAGCGAGAACCGGGGAGGGACAGGAAAGATCGAGCAGTACTTC
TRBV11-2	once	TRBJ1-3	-	CASSFLGASGNTIYF	TGTGCCAGCAGCTTTCTGGGCGCCTCTGGAAACACCATATATTTT
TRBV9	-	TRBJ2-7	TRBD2	CASSVGGLAGSEQYF	TGTGCCAGCAGCGTAGGGGGACTAGCGGGTAGCGAGCAGTACTTC
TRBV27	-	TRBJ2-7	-	CASSSSRDTYEQYF	TGTGCCAGCAGTTCCTCGAGGGATACCTACGAGCAGTACTTC
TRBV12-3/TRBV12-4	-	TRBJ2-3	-	CASSLVYTDTQYF	TGTGCCAGCAGTTTAGTCTACACAGATACGCAGTATTTT
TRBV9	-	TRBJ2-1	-	CASSVNRAYNEQFF	TGTGCCAGCAGCGTAAACAGGGCATACAATGAGCAGTTCTTC
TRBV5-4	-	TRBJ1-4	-	CASSLARNEKLFF	TGTGCCAGCAGCTTGGCGCGTAATGAAAAACTGTTTTTT
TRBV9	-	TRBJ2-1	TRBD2	CASSQTSGGSSYNEQFF	TGTGCCAGCAGCCAAACTAGCGGGGGGAGCTCCTACAATGAGCAGTTCTTC
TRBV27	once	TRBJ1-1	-	CASSLSRLAEAFF	TGTGCCAGCAGTTTATCGCGATTAGCTGAAGCTTTCTTT
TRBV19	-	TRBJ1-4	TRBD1	CASSPTGATNEKLFF	TGTGCCAGTAGTCCAACAGGGGCAACTAATGAAAAACTGTTTTTT
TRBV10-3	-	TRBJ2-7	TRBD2	CAIKSAGVYEQYF	TGTGCCATCAAATCGGCGGGGGTTTACGAGCAGTACTTC
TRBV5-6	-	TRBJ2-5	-	CASSPRAGGRETQYF	TGTGCCAGCAGCCCGCGTGCTGGGGGGAGAGAGACCCAGTACTTC
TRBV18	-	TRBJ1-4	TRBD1	CASSPRDRGSTREKLFF	TGTGCCAGCTCACCACGAGACAGGGGAAGTACGCGGGAAAAACTGTTTTTT
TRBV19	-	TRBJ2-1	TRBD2	CASSTLAGGHNEQFF	TGTGCCAGTAGTACACTAGCGGGGGGCCACAATGAGCAGTTCTTC
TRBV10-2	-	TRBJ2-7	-	CASSESTVYEQYF	TGCGCCAGCAGTGAGTCAACAGTCTACGAGCAGTACTTC
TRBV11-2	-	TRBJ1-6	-	CASSPERPGFRNSPLHF	TGTGCCAGCAGCCCCGAAAGACCGGGATTTCGAAATTCACCCCTCCACTTT
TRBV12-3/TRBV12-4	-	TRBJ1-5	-	CASSPTENQPQHF	TGTGCCAGCAGTCCCACCGAGAATCAGCCCCAGCATTTT
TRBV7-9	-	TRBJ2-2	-	CASSFKGAVGELFF	TGTGCCAGCAGCTTTAAAGGGGCGGTCGGGGAGCTGTTTTTT
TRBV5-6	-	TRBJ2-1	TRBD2	CASSLAIGGSSYNEQFF	TGTGCCAGCAGCTTGGCCATCGGGGGGAGCTCCTACAATGAGCAGTTCTTC
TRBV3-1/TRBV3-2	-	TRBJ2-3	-	CASSQGTESYTDTQYF	TGTGCCAGCAGCCAAGGGACAGAGTCTTACACAGATACGCAGTATTTT
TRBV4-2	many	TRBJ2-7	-	CASSPVETGEQYF	TGTGCCAGCAGCCCGGTGGAGACCGGGGAGCAGTACTTC
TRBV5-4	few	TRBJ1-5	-	CASSLPSGRGSNQPQHF	TGTGCCAGCAGCTTGCCCTCGGGGAGAGGAAGCAATCAGCCCCAGCATTTT
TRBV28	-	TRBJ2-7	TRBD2	CASTRLAGTYEQYF	TGTGCCAGCACGAGACTAGCGGGAACCTACGAGCAGTACTTC
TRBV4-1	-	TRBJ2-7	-	CASSQDRVQYF	TGCGCCAGCAGCCAAGACAGGGTGCAGTACTTC
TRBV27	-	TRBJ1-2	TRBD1	CASSLDRGSGYTF	TGTGCCAGCAGTCTGGACAGGGGAAGTGGCTACACCTTC
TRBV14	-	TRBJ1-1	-	CASSASGSLNTEAFF	TGTGCCAGCAGCGCCTCGGGATCCTTGAACACTGAAGCTTTCTTT
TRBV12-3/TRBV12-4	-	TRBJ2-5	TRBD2	CASSLGLKETQYF	TGTGCCAGCAGTTTGGGACTAAAAGAGACCCAGTACTTC
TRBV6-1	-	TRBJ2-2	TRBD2	CASSGTSGDHTGELFF	TGTGCCAGCAGTGGGACTAGCGGGGACCATACCGGGGAGCTGTTTTTT
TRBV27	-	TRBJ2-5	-	CASSLSPGLRETQYF	TGTGCCAGCAGTTTATCCCCGGGTCTGAGAGAGACCCAGTACTTC
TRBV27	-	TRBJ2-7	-	CASSPGRGADEQYF	TGTGCCAGCAGTCCAGGGAGGGGGGCGGACGAGCAGTACTTC
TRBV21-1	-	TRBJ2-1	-	CASSKVAGFYNEQFF	TGTGCCAGCAGCAAAGTCGCAGGTTTCTACAATGAGCAGTTCTTC
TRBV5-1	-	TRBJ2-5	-	CASSLGREPRGETQYF	TGCGCCAGCAGCTTGGGTAGGGAGCCCCGGGGGGAGACCCAGTACTTC
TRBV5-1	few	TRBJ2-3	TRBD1	CASSLGQAITDTQYF	TGCGCCAGCAGCCTTGGACAGGCGATCACAGATACGCAGTATTTT
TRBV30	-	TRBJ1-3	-	CAWSDLGAGNTIYF	TGTGCCTGGAGTGATTTGGGAGCTGGAAACACCATATATTTT